These 27 T cell receptor beta chains originate from one sample sequenced in a study of OX40 agonist ivuxolimab in advanced cancers. Receptor amplification or capture employed the immunoSEQ multiplex PCR assay. Not all clones reach the TCRdb copy of this immuneACCESS table, which keeps in-frame sequences only. Checked studies attribute under half of the gap to unresolved V genes and leave the rest unexplained. In this sample the table shows about 64,000 clones, 91% of which occur a single time. The ten largest clones take up approximately 5.6% of the sample. The specimen comprised CD4+ or CD8+ T cells sorted from blood, sampled in a trial of the OX40 agonist ivuxolimab. The receptor set was obtained from an adult with an advanced solid tumor such as melanoma, head and neck, liver or kidney cancer.

A few counts support this clone. The CDR3 DNA sequence: TGTGCCAGCAGCCAAGGGGGCACGGGTGACACTGAAGCTTTCTTT. Translation: CASSQGGTGDTEAFF. V and J are TRBV4-2 and TRBJ1-1; tentative D call: TRBD1 (5 bases). The CDR3 is 15 residues long. CDR1 is LGHNA, CDR2 YNFKEQ, per germline. V dropped 1 base and J dropped 3 bases, with 12 bases sitting between them.

The rearrangement uses TRBV5-4 and TRBJ2-4, with 12 bases lining up with TRBD2. After removal of 5 bases from V and 10 bases from J, the junction contained 13 bases not matched to a gene. Germline CDR1 SGHNT, CDR2 YYREEE (reference sequence). CDR3 length: 16 residues. CDR3 region: CASSLEGTSGSYIQYF. The CDR3 nucleotides read TGTGCCAGCAGTCTGGAGGGGACTAGCGGGTCTTATATTCAGTACTTC.

The chain employs TRBV7-8 and TRBJ2-7, with 8 bases aligning to TRBD1. This CDR3 comprises 15 residues. CDR1 SGHVS and CDR2 FQNEAQ come from the germline V gene. V shed 1 base, J shed 7 bases, and the junction held 9 bases outside the gene matches. CDR3 sequence (DNA): TGTGCCAGCAGCTTAGTTAGGCAGGGGGCAGGGGAGCAGTACTTC. It codes for CASSLVRQGAGEQYF.

This rearrangement joins TRBV28 to TRBJ2-2; D may match TRBD1 or TRBD2 (6 bases each). Trimming cost V 6 bases and J 1 base, with 15 bases left between them. This CDR3 is built from 16 residues. Germline-derived CDR1 and CDR2 are MDHEN and SYDVKM. The CDR3 loop reads CASSQQGLRNTGELFF. The DNA of the CDR3 is TGTGCCAGCAGCCAACAGGGACTGCGGAACACCGGGGAGCTGTTTTTT.

This clone has a single count. The chain has TRBV5-1 and TRBJ2-5, with 7 nucleotides matching TRBD2. Per germline, CDR1 SGHRS and CDR2 YFSETQ. This CDR3 is 15 amino acids long. The J segment lost 1 base and the V segment lost 2 bases, leaving 5 bases of the junction unmatched. Here the CDR3 reads CASSFTGGPQETQYF. In DNA form, the CDR3 reads TGCGCCAGCAGCTTCACGGGAGGACCCCAAGAGACCCAGTACTTC.

The rearrangement uses TRBV5-1 and TRBJ2-1; 7 nucleotides match TRBD2. Germline CDR1 SGHRS, CDR2 YFSETQ. The ends lost 1 base at V and 6 bases at J; junction bases unmatched: 7. The CDR3 is 15 residues long. The CDR3 nucleotides are TGCGCCAGCAGCTTGAGGACTAGAGGTCTCAATGAGCAGTTCTTC. It codes for CASSLRTRGLNEQFF.

The CDR3 loop reads CASFGRQNTEAFF. The CDR3 coding sequence is TGTGCCAGCTTTGGACGCCAGAACACTGAAGCTTTCTTT. The V and J genes are TRBV27 and TRBJ1-1; D not certain. From germline, CDR1 is MNHEY and CDR2 SMNVEV (reference sequence). The germline V and J ends were trimmed by 8 bases and 1 base, with 11 bases remaining between them. This CDR3 has 13 amino acids.

This chain links TRBV2 with TRBJ2-7; D perhaps matches TRBD2 (6 bases). CDR3 length equals 15 residues. Germline CDR1 is SNHLY and CDR2 is FYNNEI. V was shortened by 6 bases and J by 0 bases, with 15 bases between the two germline ends. For the CDR3, the DNA is TGTGCCAGCAGATCGCTAGCGCTAAACTCCTACGAGCAGTACTTC. This translates into CASRSLALNSYEQYF. The full variable domain, with the rest looked up from reference TRBV2 and TRBJ2-7, is EPEVTQTPSHQVTQMGQEVILRCVPISNHLYFYWYRQILGQKVEFLVSFYNNEISEKSEIFDDQFSVERPDGSNFTLKIRSTKLEDSAMYFCASRSLALNSYEQYFGPGTRLTVT.

The rearrangement uses TRBV20-1 and TRBJ2-7; no clear D gene. Trimming shortened V by 0 bases and J by 8 bases, and 8 bases separated the two germline ends. Per germline, CDR1 DFQATT and CDR2 SNEGSKA (reference sequence). CDR3 length equals 11 residues. Here the CDR3 reads CSARDAPQQYF. Here the CDR3 DNA reads TGCAGTGCTAGAGATGCCCCCCAGCAGTACTTC.

A single count supports this clone. The rearrangement links TRBV6-1 to TRBJ1-3; D is perhaps TRBD1 (6 bases). The CDR3 loop spans 15 amino acids. Trimming took off 6 bases at V and 0 bases at J, with 12 bases between the two ends. Germline assignment: CDR1 MNHNS and CDR2 SASEGT. The chain's CDR3 is CASRDRPNSGNTIYF. The CDR3 DNA is TGTGCCAGCAGGGACAGACCGAACTCTGGAAACACCATATATTTT.

The chain employs TRBV19 and TRBJ1-2; D is possibly TRBD1 (6 bases). Germline CDR1 is LNHDA and CDR2 is SQIVND (reference sequence). V lost 10 bases to trimming and J lost 7 bases, with 22 bases between them. The CDR3 loop spans 14 amino acids. This CDR3 reads CATYKSQGISGYTF. In nucleotides, the CDR3 is TGTGCCACCTACAAATCACAGGGTATATCTGGCTACACCTTC. Full variable domain (rest looked up from reference TRBV19 and TRBJ1-2): DGGITQSPKYLFRKEGQNVTLSCEQNLNHDAMYWYRQDPGQGLRLIYYSQIVNDFQKGDIAEGYSVSREKKESFPLTVTSAQKNPTAFYLCATYKSQGISGYTFGSGTRLTVV.

The CDR3 is CASSLAPSPSGAFF. The CDR3 DNA sequence: TGTGCCAGCAGCTTAGCCCCGAGCCCTTCGGGAGCTTTCTTT. The rearrangement uses TRBV7-9 and TRBJ1-1, with unresolved D. The CDR3 has 14 residues. The germline gives CDR1 SEHNR, CDR2 FQNEAQ (reference sequence). V shed 0 bases and J shed 10 bases, with 15 bases lying between them.

The chain carries TRBV7-2 and TRBJ2-1, with D possibly matching TRBD2 (6 bases). The CDR3 totals 14 residues. The germline V gene has CDR1 SGHTA and CDR2 FQGNSA. V was trimmed by 5 bases and J by 0 bases, leaving 8 bases between them. CDR3 in DNA: TGTGCCAGCAGCCGGAGGGGCTCCTACAATGAGCAGTTCTTC. It yields the protein CASSRRGSYNEQFF.

This chain connects TRBV19 to TRBJ1-5; D possibly corresponds to TRBD1 (6 bases). The CDR3 runs 12 residues. Deletions cut 7 bases from V and 5 bases from J, with 9 bases between. Germline values: CDR1 LNHDA, CDR2 SQIVND (reference sequence). CDR3 in DNA: TGTGCCAGTAAACAGGGCTATCAGCCCCAGCATTTT. This gives the protein CASKQGYQPQHF.

This chain connects TRBV5-5 to TRBJ2-7; weak D call: TRBD1 (6 bases). The CDR3 is made up of 16 amino acids. V was shortened by 1 base and J by 4 bases, with 18 bases between the two germline ends. Per the germline V gene, CDR1 is SGHKS and CDR2 is YYEKEE (reference sequence). CDR3: CASSLNVRTVFYEQYF. The CDR3 DNA reads TGTGCCAGCAGCTTGAACGTACGGACAGTTTTTTACGAGCAGTACTTC.

This clone came up once. The J gene is TRBJ1-5, the V gene TRBV25-1; no definite D call. V shed 9 bases and J shed 1 base, with 13 bases lying between them. Germline-derived CDR1 and CDR2 are MGHDK and SYGVNS. The CDR3 is 14 residues long. The CDR3, as DNA: TGTGCCAGTAAAGAGGGAGGGAGCAATCAGCCCCAGCATTTT. Translation gives CASKEGGSNQPQHF.

The rearrangement uses TRBV7-8 and TRBJ2-7; no clear D. V lost 1 base to trimming and J lost 7 bases, with 11 bases between them. Germline CDR1 reads SGHVS; CDR2 reads FQNEAQ. The CDR3 sequence is 13 residues long. The CDR3: CASSLVLSEEQYF. DNA for the CDR3: TGTGCCAGCAGCTTAGTATTGAGCGAAGAGCAGTACTTC.

The rearrangement uses TRBV6-4 and TRBJ2-3; TRBD2 is a possible D gene (5 bases). The V end was cut by 5 bases, the J end by 0 bases, with 6 bases between. This CDR3 comprises 13 residues. Germline V gives CDR1 MRHNA, CDR2 SNTAGT. The CDR3: CASSRTSTDTQYF. CDR3 sequence (DNA): TGTGCCAGCAGTCGGACTAGCACAGATACGCAGTATTTT.

J is TRBJ1-2 and V is TRBV6-5; D is perhaps TRBD1 (6 bases). The CDR3 covers 15 residues. Trimming left V 0 bases short and J 4 bases short, with 12 bases between. Germline values: CDR1 MNHEY, CDR2 SVGAGI. CDR3 in amino acids: CASSYSFSGVYGYTF. CDR3 bases: TGTGCCAGCAGTTACTCGTTTTCAGGGGTCTATGGCTACACCTTC.

The rearrangement uses TRBV19 and TRBJ1-1; D uncertain. V lost 2 bases and J lost 3, with 10 bases in between. The CDR3 totals 14 residues. Per the germline V gene, CDR1 is LNHDA and CDR2 is SQIVND (reference sequence). CDR3 DNA sequence: TGTGCCAGTAGTATAAGTCAACCCCACACTGAAGCTTTCTTT. This gives the protein CASSISQPHTEAFF.

The rearrangement joins TRBV6-1 to TRBJ2-2; D is possibly TRBD1 or TRBD2 (5 bases each). Germline V CDR1 and CDR2: MNHNS, SASEGT. Between the trimmed V and J ends, which lost 4 bases and 4 bases, there was a span of 13 bases. This CDR3 has 15 residues. CDR3 sequence: CASSGWGPATGELFF. In nucleotides, the CDR3 is TGTGCCAGCAGTGGATGGGGACCGGCCACCGGGGAGCTGTTTTTT.

The chain joins TRBV6-5 to TRBJ1-2; 7 bases align to TRBD1. V was clipped by 2 bases and J by 1 base; unmatched bases: 4. Germline V gene sequence: CDR1 MNHEY, CDR2 SVGAGI. This CDR3 is 15 amino acids long. The CDR3: CASSYGGQDNYGYTF. CDR3 in DNA: TGTGCCAGCAGTTACGGTGGACAGGATAACTATGGCTACACCTTC.

This chain links TRBV5-4 with TRBJ1-2, with D possibly matching TRBD1 (5 bases). V was cut by 4 bases and J by 8 bases, with 21 bases left in between. The CDR3 runs to 15 residues. Germline CDR1 and CDR2: SGHNT and YYREEE (reference sequence). CDR3 bases: TGTGCCAGCAGCCCGGGGGTGGCGGGAAGCACGGGCTACACCTTC. Protein sequence: CASSPGVAGSTGYTF.

The chain is built from TRBV7-8 and TRBJ2-1; D gene unclear. The ends were cut back, 1 base at V and 7 bases at J, with 14 bases in the middle. The germline V gene encodes CDR1 SGHVS and CDR2 FQNEAQ. The CDR3 length is 15 residues. In DNA, the CDR3 is TGTGCCAGCAGCTTAGGTCGGGCTCCTTGGAATGAGCAGTTCTTC. Its protein product is CASSLGRAPWNEQFF.

The chain joins TRBV6-1 to TRBJ2-7; D not certain. The ends were cut back, 8 bases at V and 0 bases at J, with 11 bases in the middle. The germline gives CDR1 MNHNS, CDR2 SASEGT. The CDR3 runs 13 residues. CDR3 bases: TGTGCCAGCGGGCTAGAAAGCTCCTACGAGCAGTACTTC. Encoded protein: CASGLESSYEQYF.

The chain links TRBV2 to TRBJ2-7; TRBD2 agrees at 15 bases. Germline V gives CDR1 SNHLY, CDR2 FYNNEI. The CDR3 length is 15 residues. V trimming: 7 bases; J trimming: 7 bases; junction bases outside the gene matches: 8. This CDR3 reads CASTGLAGGPGEQYF. The CDR3 nucleotides are TGTGCCAGCACCGGACTAGCGGGAGGGCCGGGAGAGCAGTACTTC.

This chain joins TRBV19 and TRBJ2-2; TRBD1 agrees at 10 bases. The CDR3 loop spans 15 amino acids. Germline CDR1 is LNHDA and CDR2 is SQIVND (reference sequence). Trimming cost V 7 bases and J 6 bases; bases outside gene matches: 8. The CDR3 DNA sequence: TGTGCCAGTACCAAAGGGACAGGGGTTCCCGGGGAGCTGTTTTTT. This translates into CASTKGTGVPGELFF. The entire variable domain, with the rest obtained from reference TRBV19 and TRBJ2-2, is as follows: DGGITQSPKYLFRKEGQNVTLSCEQNLNHDAMYWYRQDPGQGLRLIYYSQIVNDFQKGDIAEGYSVSREKKESFPLTVTSAQKNPTAFYLCASTKGTGVPGELFFGEGSRLTVL.